Listed here are 28 T cell receptor beta chains from one sample, sequenced in a study of blood T cell repertoires in COVID-19. Clones were sequenced by immunoSEQ multiplex PCR, and TCRdb holds only the in-frame ones, with some missing. Of about 49,000 clones in the sample, approximately 87% were seen once. Input material: peripheral blood. The receptors derive from a woman at least 80 years old with COVID-19, enrolled during active disease.

This sequence joins TRBV7-9 and TRBJ1-5; 10 bases map to TRBD1. Germline assignment: CDR1 SEHNR and CDR2 FQNEAQ (reference sequence). V lost 5 bases to trimming and J lost 6 bases; unmatched junction nucleotides: 7. The CDR3 is 15 amino acids. CDR3 sequence (DNA): TGTGCCAGCAGCGGACAGGGGGATTGGCGTCAGCCCCAGCATTTT. This gives the protein CASSGQGDWRQPQHF.

The V and J genes are TRBV5-1 and TRBJ2-3, with TRBD1 matching 8 bases. Germline values: CDR1 SGHRS, CDR2 YFSETQ. The J segment lost 4 bases and the V segment lost 4 bases, leaving 11 bases of the junction unmatched. This CDR3 contains 16 residues. Here the CDR3 DNA reads TGCGCCAGCAGCCCGGACAGGGCTTTGACGGCAGATACGCAGTATTTT. Protein product: CASSPDRALTADTQYF. The full variable domain, with the rest looked up from reference TRBV5-1 and TRBJ2-3, is KAGVTQTPRYLIKTRGQQVTLSCSPISGHRSVSWYQQTPGQGLQFLFEYFSETQRNKGNFPGRFSGRQFSNSRSEMNVSTLELGDSALYLCASSPDRALTADTQYFGPGTRLTVL.

As DNA, the CDR3 is TGTGCCAGCAGTAACGCAGGGGCGCTGGGCACTGAAGCTTTCTTT. It is translated as CASSNAGALGTEAFF. The V gene is TRBV6-5, the J gene TRBJ1-1; possible D gene TRBD1, 6 bases. CDR1 is MNHEY and CDR2 is SVGAGI in the germline V gene. CDR3 length equals 15 residues. V lost 5 bases and J 4 bases, leaving 17 bases between the germline ends.

This chain links TRBV4-2 with TRBJ2-7, with 8 bases aligning to TRBD2. The CDR3 runs to 14 residues. J gave up 4 bases and V 1 base, and 3 bases lay outside the gene matches. Looked up from germline, CDR1 is LGHNA and CDR2 is YNFKEQ. The CDR3 region is CASSQAGGGYEQYF. CDR3 sequence (DNA): TGTGCCAGCAGCCAAGCGGGGGGGGGATACGAGCAGTACTTC.

The table lists this clone with a few counts. J is TRBJ2-1 and V is TRBV24-1; 12 bases align to TRBD1. Trimming cost V 3 bases and J 7 bases; bases outside gene matches: 9. Looked up from germline, CDR1 is KGHDR and CDR2 is SFDVKD. This CDR3 has 17 residues. The CDR3 nucleotides read TGTGCCACCAGTGATCCCGCCGGGACAGGGGGCAGGAATGAGCAGTTCTTC. Protein product: CATSDPAGTGGRNEQFF.

J is TRBJ2-1 and V is TRBV7-2, with D perhaps TRBD1 (5 bases). The germline V and J ends were trimmed by 5 bases and 8 bases, with 16 bases remaining between them. Germline V gives CDR1 SGHTA, CDR2 FQGNSA. The CDR3 length is 14 residues. The CDR3 DNA sequence: TGTGCCAGCAGCCCAAGCAGGGTCGAGGATGAGCAGTTCTTC. Its protein is CASSPSRVEDEQFF.

V usage is TRBV28 and J usage is TRBJ2-7; 7 bases are shared with TRBD2. Germline V gene data show CDR1 as MDHEN and CDR2 as SYDVKM. V shed 1 base and J 3 bases; nucleotides not matched to a gene: 6. This CDR3 is 15 amino acids long. DNA of the CDR3: TGTGCCAGCAGTTTATTGGGGGGGGTAGGCTACGAGCAGTACTTC. This sequence encodes CASSLLGGVGYEQYF.

This chain links TRBV19 with TRBJ1-1; the match to TRBD1 covers 7 bases. The CDR3 loop spans 15 amino acids. CDR1 is LNHDA, CDR2 SQIVND, per germline (reference sequence). J gave up 1 base and V 5 bases, and 7 bases lay outside the gene matches. The CDR3 DNA sequence: TGTGCCAGTAGTCTCCGGCGGACAGGGAACACTGAAGCTTTCTTT. It translates to CASSLRRTGNTEAFF.

This clone was observed a few times. V usage is TRBV7-9 and J usage is TRBJ2-7; 7 bases fit TRBD1. With V trimmed by 4 bases and J by 2 bases, 5 bases remained unmatched. The CDR3 runs to 14 residues. The germline CDR1 and CDR2 sequences are SEHNR and FQNEAQ (reference sequence). CDR3 coding DNA: TGTGCCAGCAGCTGGACAGGTCCGGCCTACGAGCAGTACTTC. Its protein is CASSWTGPAYEQYF.

The chain recombines TRBV2 with TRBJ1-4; the match to TRBD1 covers 10 bases. The germline V gene has CDR1 SNHLY and CDR2 FYNNEI. CDR3 length equals 13 residues. With V trimmed by 11 bases and J by 8 bases, 8 bases remained unmatched. CDR3 in amino acids: CASGTGVREKLFF. Here the CDR3 DNA reads TGTGCCTCCGGGACAGGGGTGAGGGAAAAACTGTTTTTT.

This chain uses TRBV11-2 with TRBJ1-3; TRBD1 matches 7 bases. The CDR3 is 16 residues long. Germline values: CDR1 SGHAT, CDR2 FQNNGV. V was clipped by 1 base and J by 0 bases; unmatched bases: 3. The CDR3 DNA sequence: TGTGCCAGCAGCTTAGGACAGGGCCTCTCTGGAAACACCATATATTTT. Its translation is CASSLGQGLSGNTIYF. Based on the CDR3 plus reference TRBV11-2 and TRBJ1-3, the full variable domain is EAGVAQSPRYKIIEKRQSVAFWCNPISGHATLYWYQQILGQGPKLLIQFQNNGVVDDSQLPKDRFSAERLKGVDSTLKIQPAKLEDSAVYLCASSLGQGLSGNTIYFGEGSWLTVV.

This rearrangement joins TRBV11-1 to TRBJ1-3; D is uncertain. This CDR3 is 16 amino acids long. The germline V gene encodes CDR1 SGHAT and CDR2 FQDESV (reference sequence). Deletions cut 4 bases from V and 3 bases from J, with 16 bases between. The CDR3 DNA reads TGTGCCAGCAGCTCCCGGGGAGGCGTCGGTGGAAACACCATATATTTT. Protein sequence: CASSSRGGVGGNTIYF.

This clone was seen only a few times. Other DNA sequences in the same sample also yield this CDR3. The CDR3 nucleotides read TGTGCCAGCTCACCGGGCCTTCAAGAGACCCAGTACTTC. It is translated as CASSPGLQETQYF. The chain recombines TRBV18 with TRBJ2-5; unclear D gene. Germline V gene sequence: CDR1 KGHSH, CDR2 LQKENI. This CDR3 comprises 13 residues. V was cut by 3 bases and J by 2 bases, with 7 bases left in between.

The rearrangement uses TRBV19 and TRBJ2-7; 8 bases are shared with TRBD2. The CDR3 has 14 residues. Germline trimming cut 4 bases from V and 4 bases from J; bases unmatched to any gene: 6. Per germline, CDR1 LNHDA and CDR2 SQIVND (reference sequence). CDR3 sequence reads: CASSTPGGSYEQYF. The CDR3 DNA follows: TGTGCCAGTAGTACGCCGGGGGGGAGTTACGAGCAGTACTTC.

The rearrangement joins TRBV6-5 to TRBJ1-5; no firm D call. CDR3 size: 14 residues. Trimming removed 2 bases from V and 7 bases from J, with 12 bases in between. The germline V gene encodes CDR1 MNHEY and CDR2 SVGAGI. CDR3 nucleotide sequence: TGTGCCAGCAGTTACGAGAGGGTCAGCCAGCCCCAGCATTTT. This sequence encodes CASSYERVSQPQHF.

J is TRBJ1-4 and V is TRBV25-1, with TRBD1 as a possible D gene (5 bases). Per the germline V gene, CDR1 is MGHDK and CDR2 is SYGVNS. The V and J ends lost 11 bases and 7 bases respectively, with 20 bases between them. This CDR3 has 14 residues. Here the CDR3 DNA reads TGTGCCGCACGGGAGGACATATCCAGTGAAAAACTGTTTTTT. Residues: CAAREDISSEKLFF.

The rearrangement uses TRBV5-6 and TRBJ1-2; 9 bases line up with TRBD1. CDR1 SGHDT and CDR2 YYEEEE come from the germline V gene. Germline trimming cut 3 bases from V and 2 bases from J; bases unmatched to any gene: 11. The CDR3 totals 17 residues. This chain's CDR3 is CASSYWEGQGRNYGYTF. The CDR3 DNA reads as TGTGCCAGCAGCTACTGGGAGGGACAGGGTCGAAACTATGGCTACACCTTC.

This clone has more than one count but fewer than ten. The chain joins TRBV7-3 to TRBJ2-5, with D tentatively TRBD2 (6 bases). Germline values: CDR1 SGHTA, CDR2 FQGTGA. The CDR3 extends over 13 amino acids. V dropped 3 bases and J dropped 5 bases, with 10 bases sitting between them. The CDR3 DNA sequence: TGTGCCAGCAGCTTCGGTGGGGGGGAGACCCAGTACTTC. Residues: CASSFGGGETQYF.

This clone appeared a single time. The J gene is TRBJ2-5, the V gene TRBV29-1, with TRBD2 matching 9 bases. Per germline, CDR1 SQVTM and CDR2 ANQGSEA. The V and J ends lost 7 bases and 5 bases, in that order; junction bases with no gene match: 8. The CDR3 spans 13 residues. DNA for the CDR3: TGCAGCGCAAAGCGGGGGGCGGGGGAGACCCAGTACTTC. Protein product: CSAKRGAGETQYF.

The genes are TRBV11-3 and TRBJ2-2; D unresolved. V lost 2 bases and J 6 bases, leaving 4 bases between the germline ends. The CDR3 is 12 residues long. The germline V gene encodes CDR1 SGHNT and CDR2 YENEEA. CDR3 amino acids: CASSLPAGELFF. CDR3 nucleotides: TGTGCCAGCAGCTTACCGGCCGGGGAGCTGTTTTTT.

The V gene is TRBV7-2, the J gene TRBJ2-7; the match to TRBD2 covers 10 bases. Looked up from germline, CDR1 is SGHTA and CDR2 is FQGNSA. Losses at the gene ends were 3 bases for V and 3 bases for J; bases not matched to a gene: 8. CDR3 size: 16 residues. The CDR3 reads CASSFSGRLAIYEQYF. The CDR3 nucleotides read TGTGCCAGCAGCTTTAGCGGGAGGCTCGCGATCTACGAGCAGTACTTC.

V gene TRBV19 combines with J gene TRBJ1-1; 11 nucleotides align to TRBD1. V was pared by 7 bases and J by 4 bases, with 11 bases of the junction left unmatched. Germline V CDR1 and CDR2: LNHDA, SQIVND (reference sequence). The length of the CDR3 is 16 residues. CDR3 coding DNA: TGTGCCAGTAAAAGGACAGGGGGCGCGCAGTTCACTGAAGCTTTCTTT. It yields the protein CASKRTGGAQFTEAFF.

This clone occurred a few times. The junction departs from the called germline gene at one end, perhaps through a read error. The genes are TRBV4-1 and TRBJ1-1, with TRBD1 as a possible D gene (5 bases). CDR3 length: 16 residues. The germline V gene has CDR1 MGHRA and CDR2 YSYEKL. CDR3: CASSPSDGGVKTEAFF. For the CDR3, the DNA is TGCGCCAGCAGCCCCTCCGATGGGGGGGTGAAGACTGAAGCTTTCTTT.

The chain combines TRBV2 with TRBJ2-2; D call uncertain. The CDR3 extends over 13 amino acids. Looked up from germline, CDR1 is SNHLY and CDR2 is FYNNEI. V lost 6 bases and J lost 4, with 9 bases in between. This chain's CDR3 is CASSRYTTGELFF. Here the CDR3 DNA reads TGTGCCAGCAGCAGGTACACCACCGGGGAGCTGTTTTTT.

This rearrangement joins TRBV28 to TRBJ2-4; 14 bases agree with TRBD2. Per germline, CDR1 MDHEN and CDR2 SYDVKM. Unmatched junction bases numbered 6, after V lost 3 bases and J lost 2 bases. The CDR3 length is 18 residues. Written as DNA, the CDR3 is TGTGCCAGCAGTTTGACTAGCGGGAGGGCCGGATCCAAAAACATTCAGTACTTC. The encoded protein is CASSLTSGRAGSKNIQYF.

The chain combines TRBV19 with TRBJ2-1; TRBD1 agrees at 8 bases. The CDR3 sequence is 14 residues long. Germline CDR1 reads LNHDA; CDR2 reads SQIVND (reference sequence). Trimming cost V 9 bases and J 2 bases; bases outside gene matches: 6. The CDR3 region is CASGQGPPYNEQFF. The CDR3 DNA reads as TGTGCCAGCGGACAGGGCCCCCCCTACAATGAGCAGTTCTTC. The variable domain in full, with the rest retrieved from reference TRBV19 and TRBJ2-1, is DGGITQSPKYLFRKEGQNVTLSCEQNLNHDAMYWYRQDPGQGLRLIYYSQIVNDFQKGDIAEGYSVSREKKESFPLTVTSAQKNPTAFYLCASGQGPPYNEQFFGPGTRLTVL.

V and J are TRBV9 and TRBJ1-2; 7 bases are shared with TRBD1. The CDR3 sequence is 15 residues long. Trimming took 2 bases from V and 0 from J; bases not matched to a gene: 4. Germline values: CDR1 SGDLS, CDR2 YYNGEE. This CDR3 is CASSVAGQANYGYTF. The CDR3 DNA reads as TGTGCCAGCAGCGTGGCCGGACAGGCTAACTATGGCTACACCTTC.

The chain recombines TRBV30 with TRBJ1-3; TRBD1 matches at 7 bases. This CDR3 spans 17 amino acids. The germline gives CDR1 GTSNPN, CDR2 SVGIG (reference sequence). V gave up 2 bases and J gave up 0 bases; unmatched junction bases: 10. The CDR3 loop is CAWSRQGSSLSGNTIYF. CDR3 DNA sequence: TGTGCCTGGAGTAGACAGGGAAGTTCCCTCTCTGGAAACACCATATATTTT.